Listed here are 15 T cell receptor beta chains from one sample, sequenced in a study of cytomegalovirus exposure and HLA in healthy donors. A multiplex PCR was run with 60 Vbeta primers and 13 Jbeta primers. This table comes from immunoSEQ multiplex PCR, and its TCRdb copy is limited to in-frame clones, with some not included. The sample yields 100,000 to 150,000 clones, over 60% seen once. Material for sequencing was PBMCs. The receptor source for this set is a young man in good health and CMV-seronegative.

This rearrangement joins TRBV7-9 to TRBJ2-5, with 7 nucleotides matching TRBD2. V dropped 3 bases and J dropped 4; count of bases not matched to a gene: 2. CDR1 SEHNR and CDR2 FQNEAQ come from the germline V gene (reference sequence). CDR3 length equals 13 residues. The CDR3 nucleotides read TGTGCCAGCAGCTTTATAGCGGGAGAGACCCAGTACTTC. As protein: CASSFIAGETQYF. Full variable domain (missing parts from reference TRBV7-9 and TRBJ2-5): DTGVSQNPRHKITKRGQNVTFRCDPISEHNRLYWYRQTLGQGPEFLTYFQNEAQLEKSRLLSDRFSAERPKGSFSTLEIQRTEQGDSAMYLCASSFIAGETQYFGPGTRLLVL.

This chain links TRBV2 with TRBJ1-2; TRBD1 might be the D (6 bases). This CDR3 region has 15 residues. CDR1 is SNHLY, CDR2 FYNNEI, per germline. The V end was cut by 4 bases, the J end by 8 bases, with 20 bases between. In nucleotides, the CDR3 is TGTGCCAGCAGTGGTGGCCCAGGACAGCCAGGGGGCTACACCTTC. Translated, it gives CASSGGPGQPGGYTF.

The CDR3: CASSISSANEKLFF. CDR3 DNA sequence: TGTGCCAGTAGTATATCGTCGGCTAATGAAAAACTGTTTTTT. The chain combines TRBV19 with TRBJ1-4; D unresolved. The CDR3 is made up of 14 amino acids. CDR1 and CDR2 from the germline V gene are LNHDA and SQIVND (reference sequence). V shed 2 bases and J shed 3 bases, with 7 bases lying between them.

This chain connects TRBV28 to TRBJ2-4; 7 nucleotides match TRBD1. Losses at the gene ends were 4 bases for V and 8 bases for J; bases not matched to a gene: 14. In germline, CDR1 is MDHEN, CDR2 SYDVKM. This CDR3 has 16 amino acids. Here the CDR3 reads CASSSTRGLRTYIQYF. The CDR3 region has the DNA TGTGCCAGCAGTTCCACCAGGGGGTTGCGAACTTACATTCAGTACTTC.

The CDR3 loop reads CAISRNTGILLSGTEAFF. In nucleotides, the CDR3 is TGTGCCATCAGTAGAAACACAGGGATCTTGTTAAGTGGCACTGAAGCTTTCTTT. The J gene is TRBJ1-1, the V gene TRBV10-3, with D possibly TRBD1 on 6 matching bases. V lost 5 bases and J lost 4, with 26 bases in between. The CDR3 runs 18 residues. In germline, CDR1 is ENHRY, CDR2 SYGVKD.

The chain carries TRBV21-1 and TRBJ1-5; the table's D call of TRBD1 was not tested on the DNA. TRBV21-1 constitutes a pseudogene. CDR3 size: 15 residues. The CDR3 DNA is TGTGCCAGCAGCGAACCGGGACAGGGGGCGCGGCCCCAGCATTTT. Its translation: CASSEPGQGARPQHF.

The V gene is TRBV6-5, the J gene TRBJ1-1; D not resolved. Germline V CDR1 and CDR2: MNHEY, SVGAGI. There are 13 residues in the CDR3. The V and J ends lost 7 bases and 6 bases respectively, with 15 bases between them. This CDR3 is CASTNPGSPEAFF. CDR3 bases: TGTGCCAGCACTAACCCGGGAAGCCCTGAAGCTTTCTTT.

The chain recombines TRBV9 with TRBJ2-2, with 7 bases lining up with TRBD1. The trim removed 3 bases at V and 7 bases at J, leaving 9 bases unmatched. The CDR3 totals 15 residues. The germline CDR1 and CDR2 sequences are SGDLS and YYNGEE. DNA for the CDR3: TGTGCCAGCAGCGGGGCGACAGGGCAACTCGGGGAGCTGTTTTTT. It codes for CASSGATGQLGELFF.

The genes are TRBV11-2 and TRBJ1-1; 9 bases are shared with TRBD1. The germline CDR1 and CDR2 sequences are SGHAT and FQNNGV. The trim removed 5 bases at V and 3 bases at J, leaving 4 bases unmatched. This CDR3 has 14 residues. This CDR3 reads CASSVQGADTEAFF. Here the CDR3 DNA reads TGTGCCAGCAGCGTACAGGGGGCCGACACTGAAGCTTTCTTT.

This clone has just one count. The V and J genes are TRBV18 and TRBJ2-1, with TRBD2 matching over 8 bases. The germline V gene encodes CDR1 KGHSH and CDR2 LQKENI. Germline trimming cut 3 bases from V and 6 bases from J; bases unmatched to any gene: 13. CDR3 size: 17 residues. CDR3 coding DNA: TGTGCCAGCTCACCCTCTTTTGGTTCGGGGGGGAGCAATGAGCAGTTCTTC. This sequence encodes CASSPSFGSGGSNEQFF.

The V call is TRBV27, the J call TRBJ2-6; D unresolved. CDR1 is MNHEY and CDR2 is SMNVEV in the germline V gene (reference sequence). The CDR3 is 16 amino acids. V gave up 4 bases and J gave up 0 bases, with 10 bases separating them. This chain's CDR3 is CASSSKIRSGANVLTF. In DNA, the CDR3 is TGTGCCAGCAGTTCTAAGATACGCTCTGGGGCCAACGTCCTGACTTTC. The full variable domain, rest sourced from reference TRBV27 and TRBJ2-6, is EAQVTQNPRYLITVTGKKLTVTCSQNMNHEYMSWYRQDPGLGLRQIYYSMNVEVTDKGDVPEGYKVSRKEKRNFPLILESPSPNQTSLYFCASSSKIRSGANVLTFGAGSRLTVL.

The chain links TRBV6-1 to TRBJ2-2, with a weak D call TRBD2 (6 bases). Germline V gene data show CDR1 as MNHNS and CDR2 as SASEGT. The CDR3 runs to 15 residues. The ends were cut back, 6 bases at V and 1 base at J, with 12 bases in the middle. DNA of the CDR3: TGTGCCAGCAGACGGGACTCCATGAACACCGGGGAGCTGTTTTTT. Translating it yields CASRRDSMNTGELFF.

The gene calls are TRBV15 and TRBJ1-5; unclear D gene. The CDR3 is made up of 16 amino acids. Trimming shortened V by 0 bases and J by 1 base, and 10 bases separated the two germline ends. Per the germline V gene, CDR1 is LNHNV and CDR2 is YYDKDF (reference sequence). The CDR3 loop is CATSRDNIPSNQPQHF. The DNA of the CDR3 is TGTGCCACCAGCAGAGATAATATCCCCAGCAATCAGCCCCAGCATTTT. Full variable domain (missing parts from reference TRBV15 and TRBJ1-5): DAMVIQNPRYQVTQFGKPVTLSCSQTLNHNVMYWYQQKSSQAPKLLFHYYDKDFNNEADTPDNFQSRRPNTSFCFLDIRSPGLGDTAMYLCATSRDNIPSNQPQHFGDGTRLSIL.

V gene TRBV19 combines with J gene TRBJ2-2; D is unresolved. With 6 bases removed from V and 0 bases from J, the gap between germline ends came to 5 bases. This CDR3 has 13 residues. In germline, CDR1 is LNHDA, CDR2 SQIVND (reference sequence). CDR3 region: CASRKPNTGELFF. The CDR3 bases are TGTGCCAGTAGAAAGCCGAACACCGGGGAGCTGTTTTTT.

This chain uses TRBV18 with TRBJ1-2; the D gene is possibly TRBD1 (6 bases). The CDR3 loop spans 18 amino acids. Trimming cost V 2 bases and J 4 bases, with 23 bases left between them. Germline V gives CDR1 KGHSH, CDR2 LQKENI. The CDR3 DNA reads TGTGCCAGCTCACCAACGGCGACAGGCCCTATAGGCACCTATGGCTACACCTTC. Translating gives CASSPTATGPIGTYGYTF.